One sample yielded the 20 T cell receptor beta chains listed below, sequenced in a study of blood T cell repertoires in COVID-19. Clones were read by immunoSEQ multiplex PCR, and TCRdb kept only the in-frame ones, dropping some. Among fewer than 180,000 clones listed, 80% to 90% were seen once. The specimen was peripheral blood. Source of these receptors: a man between 65 and 85 years old with acute or convalescent COVID-19.

The chain is built from TRBV14 and TRBJ1-1; the D is unclear. This CDR3 region has 15 residues. Germline V gives CDR1 SGHDN, CDR2 FVKESK. V dropped 0 bases and J dropped 5 bases, with 13 bases sitting between them. The CDR3 DNA sequence: TGTGCCAGCAGCCAAGATGGAGGGTGGATAACTGAAGCTTTCTTT. Amino acids: CASSQDGGWITEAFF. Using reference TRBV14 and TRBJ1-1 for the parts outside the CDR3, the full variable domain is EAGVTQFPSHSVIEKGQTVTLRCDPISGHDNLYWYRRVMGKEIKFLLHFVKESKQDESGMPNNRFLAERTGGTYSTLKVQPAELEDSGVYFCASSQDGGWITEAFFGQGTRLTVV.

This chain links TRBV6-5 with TRBJ1-1; a possible D gene is TRBD1 (5 bases). V was shortened by 6 bases and J by 2 bases, with 13 bases between the two germline ends. Germline lookup yields CDR1 MNHEY and CDR2 SVGAGI. The CDR3 covers 14 residues. In DNA form, the CDR3 reads TGTGCCAGCAGGCTCAGGAGGGGAAACACTGAAGCTTTCTTT. Translated: CASRLRRGNTEAFF.

The chain is built from TRBV11-2 and TRBJ2-2, with 9 bases fitting TRBD2. CDR1 is SGHAT and CDR2 is FQNNGV in the germline V gene. The V and J ends lost 5 bases and 5 bases, in that order; junction bases with no gene match: 9. The CDR3 covers 16 residues. In nucleotides, the CDR3 is TGTGCCAGCAGCCCGCGGACTAGCGCCAGTACCGGGGAGCTGTTTTTT. Translation: CASSPRTSASTGELFF.

The CDR3 DNA follows: TGTGCCAGCAGCTTAGAGGCAGGCGGGGCCTACGAGCAGTACTTC. Protein product: CASSLEAGGAYEQYF. V and J are TRBV7-2 and TRBJ2-7; TRBD2 might be the D (6 bases). Trimming stripped 1 base from V and 2 bases from J, with 12 bases between. CDR1 is SGHTA, CDR2 FQGNSA, per germline. CDR3 length equals 15 residues.

The chain links TRBV5-4 to TRBJ2-7, with 11 bases lining up with TRBD2. This CDR3 comprises 17 residues. CDR1 and CDR2 from the germline V gene are SGHNT and YYREEE (reference sequence). V was clipped by 4 bases and J by 2 bases; unmatched bases: 11. CDR3 bases: TGTGCCAGCAGCCTGACTCCACTGGGACTAGCGGCCTACGAGCAGTACTTC. It yields the protein CASSLTPLGLAAYEQYF.

This chain connects TRBV24-1 to TRBJ2-2; TRBD2 agrees at 10 bases. The ends lost 3 bases at V and 0 bases at J; junction bases unmatched: 3. Germline assignment: CDR1 KGHDR and CDR2 SFDVKD. CDR3 length: 17 residues. The CDR3 protein is CATSDQLAGPNTGELFF. The CDR3 DNA reads TGTGCCACCAGTGATCAACTAGCGGGGCCGAACACCGGGGAGCTGTTTTTT.

This chain links TRBV7-2 with TRBJ2-1, with 9 bases aligning to TRBD2. J gave up 9 bases and V 1 base, and 7 bases lay outside the gene matches. The length of the CDR3 is 15 residues. Germline values: CDR1 SGHTA, CDR2 FQGNSA. The CDR3 DNA reads as TGTGCCAGCAGCTTAGTAGCGGGAGAAGGGCGTGAGCAGTTCTTC. Translated, it gives CASSLVAGEGREQFF.

V usage is TRBV5-1 and J usage is TRBJ1-4, with D hard to call. Germline lookup yields CDR1 SGHRS and CDR2 YFSETQ. Trimming took 4 bases from V and 0 from J, leaving 7 bases between them. CDR3 length equals 14 residues. The CDR3 spells CASSLEATNEKLFF. CDR3 nucleotides: TGCGCCAGCAGCCTAGAAGCAACTAATGAAAAACTGTTTTTT.

The CDR3 is CASRRGPPGYEQYF. The CDR3 nucleotides read TGTGCCAGCAGGCGCGGGCCCCCGGGGTACGAGCAGTACTTC. The chain is built from TRBV2 and TRBJ2-7; tentatively, D is TRBD2 (5 bases). Trimming removed 6 bases at V and 4 bases at J, with 16 bases between. This CDR3 spans 14 amino acids. Germline values: CDR1 SNHLY, CDR2 FYNNEI.

The V gene is TRBV7-8, the J gene TRBJ2-1; D may be TRBD2 (5 bases). Trimming cost V 0 bases and J 1 base, with 7 bases left between them. CDR3 length equals 15 residues. Germline V gene sequence: CDR1 SGHVS, CDR2 FQNEAQ. CDR3 sequence: CASSLAGASYNEQFF. CDR3 nucleotides: TGTGCCAGCAGCTTAGCGGGAGCTTCCTACAATGAGCAGTTCTTC.

This clone was observed once. The chain carries TRBV27 and TRBJ1-1; D possibly corresponds to TRBD1 (5 bases). V was trimmed by 2 bases and J by 3 bases, leaving 7 bases between them. The CDR3 loop spans 13 amino acids. The V gene's germline CDR1 is MNHEY and CDR2 SMNVEV (reference sequence). CDR3 sequence (DNA): TGTGCCAGCAGTTTAACAGGACACACTGAAGCTTTCTTT. Translated, it gives CASSLTGHTEAFF.

The J gene is TRBJ2-5, the V gene TRBV28, with 11 bases fitting TRBD2. The junction had 5 bases not matched to a gene; V was cut back by 6 bases and J by 5 bases. CDR1 and CDR2 from the germline V gene are MDHEN and SYDVKM. This CDR3 contains 14 residues. Here the CDR3 reads CASRRRTSGETQYF. The DNA of the CDR3 is TGTGCCAGCAGAAGAAGGACTAGCGGGGAGACCCAGTACTTC.

This clone came up once. CDR3 in amino acids: CASSTLRGEQQFF. CDR3 in DNA: TGTGCCAGTAGTACCCTCCGTGGGGAGCAGCAGTTCTTC. This chain connects TRBV19 to TRBJ2-1, with D maybe TRBD2 (5 bases). CDR3 size: 13 residues. Deletions cut 4 bases from V and 11 bases from J, with 15 bases between. The V gene's germline CDR1 is LNHDA and CDR2 SQIVND (reference sequence). The complete variable domain, with remaining parts taken from reference TRBV19 and TRBJ2-1, reads DGGITQSPKYLFRKEGQNVTLSCEQNLNHDAMYWYRQDPGQGLRLIYYSQIVNDFQKGDIAEGYSVSREKKESFPLTVTSAQKNPTAFYLCASSTLRGEQQFFGPGTRLTVL.

The chain is built from TRBV18 and TRBJ2-2; 12 bases fit TRBD2. V was pared by 3 bases and J by 2 bases, with 4 bases of the junction left unmatched. This CDR3 spans 17 amino acids. Germline V gene lookup returns CDR1 KGHSH and CDR2 LQKENI. This CDR3 reads CASSPATSGSNTGELFF. The DNA of the CDR3 is TGTGCCAGCTCACCGGCGACTAGCGGGAGTAACACCGGGGAGCTGTTTTTT.

The rearrangement joins TRBV30 to TRBJ2-7; 7 bases line up with TRBD1. With V trimmed by 8 bases and J by 2 bases, 6 bases remained unmatched. Germline-derived CDR1 and CDR2 are GTSNPN and SVGIG (reference sequence). The CDR3 loop spans 12 amino acids. The CDR3, as DNA: TGTGCCAGCGACAGGGAACCCTACGAGCAGTACTTC. Its translation: CASDREPYEQYF.

The chain joins TRBV3-1 (or the pseudogene TRBV3-2) to TRBJ2-3, with D unclear. The germline V gene has CDR1 LGHDT and CDR2 YNNKEL (reference sequence). This CDR3 is 13 amino acids long. V lost 1 base and J lost 8, with 10 bases in between. In nucleotides, the CDR3 is TGTGCCAGCAGCCAAGCCCCCACAAGTACGCAGTATTTT. Translation: CASSQAPTSTQYF.

This chain connects TRBV19 to TRBJ1-5, with 11 bases that match TRBD1. From germline, CDR1 is LNHDA and CDR2 SQIVND (reference sequence). The junction had 2 bases not matched to a gene; V was cut back by 4 bases and J by 6 bases. CDR3 length: 14 amino acids. Written as DNA, the CDR3 is TGTGCCAGTAGTACCGGACAGGGGGCTCAGCCCCAGCATTTT. It translates to CASSTGQGAQPQHF.

This chain links TRBV6-4 with TRBJ2-6; D might be TRBD2 (5 bases). V was cut by 8 bases and J by 1 base, with 12 bases left in between. The germline CDR1 and CDR2 sequences are MRHNA and SNTAGT. This CDR3 spans 15 amino acids. CDR3 loop: CASSSGVSGANVLTF. The CDR3 bases are TGTGCCAGCTCAAGCGGAGTATCTGGGGCCAACGTCCTGACTTTC.

The V gene is TRBV19, the J gene TRBJ1-1, with 7 nucleotides matching TRBD1. Germline V gives CDR1 LNHDA, CDR2 SQIVND (reference sequence). This CDR3 comprises 16 residues. The trim removed 4 bases at V and 0 bases at J, leaving 8 bases unmatched. CDR3 in amino acids: CASSRGDSTMNTEAFF. The CDR3 bases are TGTGCCAGTAGTAGAGGGGACAGTACTATGAACACTGAAGCTTTCTTT. Drawing the rest from reference TRBV19 and TRBJ1-1, the complete variable domain is DGGITQSPKYLFRKEGQNVTLSCEQNLNHDAMYWYRQDPGQGLRLIYYSQIVNDFQKGDIAEGYSVSREKKESFPLTVTSAQKNPTAFYLCASSRGDSTMNTEAFFGQGTRLTVV.

V and J are TRBV5-1 and TRBJ2-3; 10 positions match TRBD2. Germline assignment: CDR1 SGHRS and CDR2 YFSETQ. The CDR3 totals 14 residues. V was clipped by 6 bases and J by 4 bases; unmatched bases: 5. CDR3 protein: CASKTGTSADTQYF. In nucleotides, the CDR3 is TGCGCCAGCAAGACCGGGACTAGCGCAGATACGCAGTATTTT.